This paragraph reports one TCR beta chain. Its antigen is undetermined. V shed 5 bases and J shed 7 bases, with 11 bases lying between them. This CDR3 is 13 amino acids long. The V gene's germline CDR1 is MNHEY and CDR2 SMNVEV (reference sequence). This sample was included in a study of CD8+ T cells in alopecia areata. Study-level points and caveats: Lesional scalp, especially alopecia totalis/universalis, showed higher clonality than normal scalp. Normal skin's resident alphabeta T cells are sequenced alongside lesional scalp T cells.

Those with alopecia areata gave lesional scalp punch biopsies and peripheral blood. As the sequencing template, cDNA was produced by extracting RNA and reverse transcribing it. Assay: immunoSEQ multiplex PCR; the TCRdb copy retains only in-frame clones and omits some. The table shows 100,000 to 150,000 clones, with roughly 50% occurring only once. This chain uses TRBV27 with TRBJ2-2; no reliable D call. Sequenced input: NKG2D-low CD8+ T cells sorted from blood. The clonotype originates from a human donor with alopecia areata. Written as DNA, the CDR3 is TGTGCCAGCAGTGGCTCTCATGACGGGGAGCTGTTTTTT. This codes for CASSGSHDGELFF.